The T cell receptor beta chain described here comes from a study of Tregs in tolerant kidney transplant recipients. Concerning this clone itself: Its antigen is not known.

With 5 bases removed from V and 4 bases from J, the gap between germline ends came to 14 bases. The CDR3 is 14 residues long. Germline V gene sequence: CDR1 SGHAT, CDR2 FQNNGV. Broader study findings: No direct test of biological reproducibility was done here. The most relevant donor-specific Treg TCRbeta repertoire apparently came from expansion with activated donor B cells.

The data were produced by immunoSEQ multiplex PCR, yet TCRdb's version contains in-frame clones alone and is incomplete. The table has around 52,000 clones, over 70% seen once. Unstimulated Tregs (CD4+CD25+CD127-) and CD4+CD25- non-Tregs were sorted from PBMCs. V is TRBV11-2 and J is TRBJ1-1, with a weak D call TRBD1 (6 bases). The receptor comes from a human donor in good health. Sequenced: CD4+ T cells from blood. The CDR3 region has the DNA TGTGCCAGCAGCGCAGACAGGAACCCCACTGAAGCTTTCTTT. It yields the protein CASSADRNPTEAFF.